The rows below give T cell receptor beta chains drawn from one sample of a study of T-cell memory formation after mild COVID-19. TCRdb re-called the 5' RACE reads with MiXCR, one entry per CDR3 protein. The sample includes 65,000 to 90,000 distinct CDR3 sequences, around 13% seen only once; the top ten take 41%. The specimen sequenced was PBMCs or a T cell subset sorted from them (not recorded which). These receptors were taken from a man aged 18 to 29 who had mild COVID-19 (a few samples of this study predate the infection). Cell type and time point are not known. Each CDR3 is given with its conserved first and last residue. The D gene is left open where the match is weak. Clone size appears in some rows only: once, few, many, or a class for an expanded clone.

d_gene | j_gene | abundance | v_gene | CDR3nt | CDR3aa
NA | TRBJ1-3 | NA | TRBV9 | TGTGCCAGCAGCGTCGCGCGGACAACGCCTATTAGCACCATATATTTT | CASSVARTTPISTIYF
NA | TRBJ1-4 | few | TRBV15 | TGTGCCACCAGCAGAGATCAGGAGAGGGATGAAAAACTGTTTTTT | CATSRDQERDEKLFF
NA | TRBJ2-2 | few | TRBV4-2 | TGTGCCAGCAGCCAAGAGTCTGGCGGGGACCCCGGGGAGCTGTTTTTT | CASSQESGGDPGELFF
NA | TRBJ2-2 | many | TRBV6-5 | TGTGCCAGCAGTTACGTCCTACGGACCGCGAACACCGGGGAGCTGTTTTTT | CASSYVLRTANTGELFF
TRBD2 | TRBJ2-5 | many | TRBV5-6 | TGTGCCAGCAGCTTGGCTAGCGGGGGGTTCGAGACCCAGTACTTC | CASSLASGGFETQYF
TRBD2 | TRBJ2-3 | NA | TRBV11-3 | TGTGCCAGCAGCTCGGGACTAGCGGGGGCCACAGATACGCAGTATTTT | CASSSGLAGATDTQYF
NA | TRBJ2-2 | NA | TRBV4-1 | TGCGCCAGCAGCCAGGGGCCACTAGCCGCCGGGGAGCTGTTTTTT | CASSQGPLAAGELFF
NA | TRBJ2-3 | few | TRBV7-6 | TGTGCCAGCAGCCTACTATCCTCCGGCACAGATACGCAGTATTTT | CASSLLSSGTDTQYF
TRBD2 | TRBJ2-5 | few | TRBV9 | TGTGCCAGCAGCGTAGGCCCTAGCGGGGAGAGTCGAGAGACCCAGTACTTC | CASSVGPSGESRETQYF
NA | TRBJ1-1 | few | TRBV7-9 | TGTGCCAGCAGGCATTCGTATAGGGACGCGGCCCTTGGAGCTTTCTTT | CASRHSYRDAALGAFF
NA | TRBJ2-3 | NA | TRBV24-1 | TGTGCCACCAGGGCCCCTCCTAGCACAGATACGCAGTATTTT | CATRAPPSTDTQYF
NA | TRBJ1-1 | NA | TRBV5-4 | TGTGCCAGCAGTCCGACCAGTTACACTGAAGCTTTCTTT | CASSPTSYTEAFF
NA | TRBJ1-1 | few | TRBV6-5 | TGTGCCAGCAGTTACTCCGGGAAGACTGAAGCTTTCTTT | CASSYSGKTEAFF
NA | TRBJ1-1 | NA | TRBV4-3 | TGCGCCAGCAGCCAATTAAGGATCAGGAACACTGAAGCTTTCTTT | CASSQLRIRNTEAFF
TRBD2 | TRBJ2-1 | NA | TRBV6-5 | TGTGCCAGCAGCACTAGCGGGGGGGTCGGAAATGAGCAGTTCTTC | CASSTSGGVGNEQFF
NA | TRBJ1-1 | few | TRBV5-1 | TGCGCCAGCAGCTTGACAGGCGGAGGCACTGAAGCTTTCTTT | CASSLTGGGTEAFF
NA | TRBJ2-1 | NA | TRBV7-2 | TGTGCCAGCAGCTTAGACGTTTACCCTGGCAATGAGCAGTTCTTC | CASSLDVYPGNEQFF
TRBD2 | TRBJ2-7 | few | TRBV4-3 | TGCGCCAGCAGCCCCAGCGGGGGGTACTACGAGCAGTACTTC | CASSPSGGYYEQYF
NA | TRBJ1-1 | NA | TRBV12-5 | TGTGCTAGTGGTTCTCAGGACACTGAAGCTTTCTTT | CASGSQDTEAFF
NA | TRBJ1-1 | many | TRBV7-9 | TGTGCCAGCAGCGCCCCAACATCGAACACTGAAGCTTTCTTT | CASSAPTSNTEAFF
TRBD1 | TRBJ1-1 | few | TRBV29-1 | TGCAGCGTCCCAGGGGGAACTGAAGCTTTCTTT | CSVPGGTEAFF
NA | TRBJ2-7 | NA | TRBV6-1 | TGTGCCAGCAAATCGGGGTACTACGAGCAGTACTTC | CASKSGYYEQYF
NA | TRBJ1-1 | few | TRBV4-1 | TGCGCCAGCAGCCAAGTTCTATTAGGGAACACTGAAGCTTTCTTT | CASSQVLLGNTEAFF
NA | TRBJ1-3 | NA | TRBV3-1 | TGTGCCAGCAGCCAAGATGGCCGTCGAAACTCTGGAAACACCATATATTTT | CASSQDGRRNSGNTIYF
NA | TRBJ2-7 | few | TRBV6-2/TRBV6-3 | TGTGCCAGCACCGACCTAGCCCGGGATCGTAGCAAGCAAAAGCAGTACTTC | CASTDLARDRSKQKQYF
TRBD2 | TRBJ2-3 | few | TRBV4-3 | TGCGCCAGCAGCCAAGAATCAGGAAGCGGGGGTACGCAGTATTTT | CASSQESGSGGTQYF
NA | TRBJ2-5 | NA | TRBV7-9 | TGTGCCAGCAGCTCTCGGTCCCACGGCAGAGTTGAGACCCAGTACTTC | CASSSRSHGRVETQYF
TRBD2 | TRBJ2-1 | NA | TRBV5-1 | TGCGCCAGCAGTCGTAGCGGGGGGCGTGTGGATGAGCAGTTCTTC | CASSRSGGRVDEQFF
NA | TRBJ2-1 | few | TRBV7-6 | TGTGCCAGCAGCTTAGCGGGGGGGCCCGCCAATGAGCAGTTCTTC | CASSLAGGPANEQFF
TRBD1 | TRBJ1-5 | NA | TRBV6-5 | TGTGCCAGCAGTCGGACAGGGAATAGCAATCAGCCCCAGCATTTT | CASSRTGNSNQPQHF
NA | TRBJ2-1 | few | TRBV28 | TGTGCCAGCAGACTGACAGCCCGGGAGCAGTTCTTC | CASRLTAREQFF
NA | TRBJ1-4 | NA | TRBV27 | TGTGCCAGCAGTTTATCGGCCTTCTCACTGGATGAAAAACTGTTTTTT | CASSLSAFSLDEKLFF
TRBD2 | TRBJ2-3 | once | TRBV20-1 | TGCAGTGCTGCCGGGACTAAGGACACAGATACGCAGTATTTT | CSAAGTKDTDTQYF
NA | TRBJ1-2 | few | TRBV5-1 | TGCGCCAGCAGCTTGGAATGGACATTTCCAGGCGTGGGTGGCTACACCTTC | CASSLEWTFPGVGGYTF
NA | TRBJ1-2 | few | TRBV5-1 | TGCGCCAGCAGCGACAGTGCGGCCGACACTAACTATGGCTACACCTTC | CASSDSAADTNYGYTF
NA | TRBJ2-2 | NA | TRBV12-3/TRBV12-4 | TGTGCCAGCAGTTTAGCACACTCGAACACCGGGGAGCTGTTTTTT | CASSLAHSNTGELFF
TRBD1 | TRBJ2-5 | few | TRBV4-1 | TGCGCCAGCAGCCTCGACAGGGCCCACCCTCAAGAGACCCAGTACTTC | CASSLDRAHPQETQYF
NA | TRBJ2-5 | NA | TRBV7-3 | TGTGCCAGCAGCTTAACCACGGGGGAAGAGACCCAGTACTTC | CASSLTTGEETQYF
TRBD1 | TRBJ2-5 | few | TRBV27 | TGTGCCAGCATGGATCTTCAGGGGGCGGTTGAGACCCAGTACTTC | CASMDLQGAVETQYF
NA | TRBJ2-7 | NA | TRBV4-1 | TGCGCCAGCAGCCAAGATCGGCATCCCACCTACGAGCAGTACTTC | CASSQDRHPTYEQYF